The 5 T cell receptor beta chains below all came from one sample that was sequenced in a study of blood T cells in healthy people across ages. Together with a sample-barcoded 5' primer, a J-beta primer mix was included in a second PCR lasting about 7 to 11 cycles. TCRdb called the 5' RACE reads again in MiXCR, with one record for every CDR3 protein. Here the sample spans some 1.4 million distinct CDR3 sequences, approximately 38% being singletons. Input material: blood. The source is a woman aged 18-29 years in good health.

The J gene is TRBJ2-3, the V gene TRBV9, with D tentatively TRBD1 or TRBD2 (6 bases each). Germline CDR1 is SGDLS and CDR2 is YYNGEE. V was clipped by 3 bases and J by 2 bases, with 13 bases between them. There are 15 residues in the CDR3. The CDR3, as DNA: TGTGCCAGCAGCGACGGCGGGACACTCACAGATACGCAGTATTTT. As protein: CASSDGGTLTDTQYF.

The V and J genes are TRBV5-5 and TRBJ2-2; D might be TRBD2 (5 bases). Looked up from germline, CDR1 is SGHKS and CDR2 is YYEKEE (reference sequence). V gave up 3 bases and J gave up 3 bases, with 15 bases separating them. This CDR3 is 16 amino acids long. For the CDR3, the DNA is TGTGCCAGCAGCTCTAGCTCGGGTTATGACACCGGGGAGCTGTTTTTT. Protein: CASSSSSGYDTGELFF.

The CDR3 region has the DNA TGTGCCAGCAGCCAAGATCACATAAGGACTAGCGTAGCAGATACGCAGTATTTT. Amino acid sequence: CASSQDHIRTSVADTQYF. The chain employs TRBV4-2 and TRBJ2-3; 9 bases line up with TRBD2. Trimming removed 0 bases from V and 4 bases from J; junction bases left unmatched: 11. CDR3 length: 18 residues. CDR1 and CDR2 (germline): LGHNA, YNFKEQ.

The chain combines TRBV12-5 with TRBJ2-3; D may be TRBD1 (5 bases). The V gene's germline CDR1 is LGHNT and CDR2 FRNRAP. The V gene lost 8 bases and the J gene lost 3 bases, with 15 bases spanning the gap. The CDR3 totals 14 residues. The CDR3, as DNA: TGTGCTAGTAGACCGACAGCGCAGACAGATACGCAGTATTTT. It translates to CASRPTAQTDTQYF.

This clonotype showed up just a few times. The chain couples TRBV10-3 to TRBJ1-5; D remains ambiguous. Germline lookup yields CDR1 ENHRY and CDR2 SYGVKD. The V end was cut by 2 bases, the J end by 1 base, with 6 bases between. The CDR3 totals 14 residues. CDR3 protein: CAISEGRSNQPQHF. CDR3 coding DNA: TGTGCCATCAGTGAGGGCCGGAGCAATCAGCCCCAGCATTTT.